These T cell receptor beta chains were read from a single sample in a study of blood T cells in healthy people across ages. MiXCR was run by TCRdb on the 5' RACE reads, yielding one entry per CDR3 protein. The table has under 700,000 distinct CDR3 sequences, around 24% seen once. These data were likewise used in another study, on T cells of mothers and their children.

Input material: blood. The source of these receptors is a boy aged 5-17 years in good health. The CDR3 runs from the conserved cysteine through the conserved F or W. Each record gives: J gene, D gene, clone size, V gene, CDR3 DNA, CDR3 protein. A D gene is named only where the DNA matches it firmly. Not every row has a clone size; where given, it reads once, few, many or a size class.

TRBJ1-5 TRBD1 few TRBV6-2/TRBV6-3 TGTGCCAGCAGTCAAGGACAGGTTTTGCATTTT CASSQGQVLHF
TRBJ2-2 - - TRBV7-8 TGTGCCAGCAGCCCCCGGGAAATCTCCGGGGAGCTGTTTTTT CASSPREISGELFF
TRBJ2-4 - few TRBV20-1 TGCAGTGCTAGAGATTGGAAGGAACTAGCCAAAAACATTCAGTACTTC CSARDWKELAKNIQYF
TRBJ1-4 - - TRBV7-9 TGTGCCAGCAGCCATAGAGTGCTGGCAGATGAAAAACTGTTTTTT CASSHRVLADEKLFF
TRBJ2-5 - - TRBV7-9 TGTGCCAGCAGCTTAGATGGGTACTCACAAGAGACCCAGTACTTC CASSLDGYSQETQYF
TRBJ1-4 TRBD1 - TRBV4-2 TGTGCCAGCAGCCAAGATAAATACAGGGGAGGCGAAAAACTGTTTTTT CASSQDKYRGGEKLFF
TRBJ1-1 - once TRBV20-1 TGCAGTGCTAGAGATCCCCTCACGGGGACTGAAGCTTTCTTT CSARDPLTGTEAFF
TRBJ2-5 - - TRBV4-3 TGCGCCAGCAGCCAAGGGACTGACCCTACCGAGACCCAGTACTTC CASSQGTDPTETQYF
TRBJ2-2 TRBD2 few TRBV5-5 TGTGCCAGCAGCTCCGGTCGGGGGGGAGAAGTTAACACCGGGGAGCTGTTTTTT CASSSGRGGEVNTGELFF
TRBJ2-7 - - TRBV7-8 TGTGCCAGCACCCCCAGTGTAGGGGTCTACGAGCAGTACTTC CASTPSVGVYEQYF
TRBJ2-1 - few TRBV2 TGTGCCAGCATGGCGGGTAGCAGGAATGAGCAGTTCTTC CASMAGSRNEQFF
TRBJ2-3 TRBD2 - TRBV28 TGTGCCGCTCGGGGACTATCAGATACGCAGTATTTT CAARGLSDTQYF
TRBJ2-7 - - TRBV9 TGTGCCAGCAGCGGGCGGACCTACGAGCAGTACTTC CASSGRTYEQYF
TRBJ2-2 TRBD2 - TRBV20-1 TGCAGTGCGGCAGACGGACTAGCGGATAACACCGGGGAGCTGTTTTTT CSAADGLADNTGELFF
TRBJ1-5 - - TRBV12-3/TRBV12-4 TGTGCCAGCAGTGCCCCAGGGATTCAGCCCCAGCATTTT CASSAPGIQPQHF
TRBJ2-5 TRBD2 few TRBV6-1 TGTGCCAGCAGTCCTGGACTAGCGGGGACCTCCTCGGGGAAGACCCAGTACTTC CASSPGLAGTSSGKTQYF
TRBJ1-1 - few TRBV28 TGTGCCAGCATTCCCAGGGGTCTCGGCAGCCCAAATTTGAGAGCTTTCTTT CASIPRGLGSPNLRAFF
TRBJ1-3 - few TRBV9 TGTGCCAGCAGCGTAGGACACCAGCCGAGCTCTGGAAACACCATATATTTT CASSVGHQPSSGNTIYF
TRBJ2-5 - - TRBV6-1 TGTGCCAGCAGTGAGCTAAACAGGCACATCAAAGGGACCCAGTACTTC CASSELNRHIKGTQYF
TRBJ2-7 TRBD1 few TRBV20-1 TGCAGTGCTAGAGATGGGGACAGGGGTGGGGAGCAGTACTTC CSARDGDRGGEQYF
TRBJ1-5 - few TRBV5-1 TGCGCCAGCAGCCCTACCCCGGGGGGCGCGATTCAGCCCCAGCATTTT CASSPTPGGAIQPQHF
TRBJ2-7 TRBD1 - TRBV27 TGTGCCAGCAGTGCGACAGGGGGCACATACGAGCAGTACTTC CASSATGGTYEQYF
TRBJ1-3 - - TRBV7-9 TGTGCCAGCAGCTTGACTGACGGAAACACCATATATTTT CASSLTDGNTIYF
TRBJ2-1 - few TRBV21-1 TGTGCCAGCAGCTCCCTCGAGGTGGTACTAGTAGCATCCTTCTTC CASSSLEVVLVASFF
TRBJ1-2 TRBD1 few TRBV18 TGTGCCAGCTCACCACGGGCGGGACAGGGCTACACCTTC CASSPRAGQGYTF
TRBJ2-7 - - TRBV15 TGTGCCACCAGCCGTACAGGGAACTACGAGCAGTACTTC CATSRTGNYEQYF
TRBJ2-6 - - TRBV7-3 TGTGCCAGCAGCCCACAGGCAAGCTCTGGGGCCAACGTCCTGACTTTC CASSPQASSGANVLTF
TRBJ2-5 - - TRBV28 TGTGCCGGCAGATTCCTGGACAGCCAAGAGACCCAGTACTTC CAGRFLDSQETQYF
TRBJ2-2 - few TRBV30 TGTGCCTGGAGTGCGGCTCTGCGGGAGCTGTTTTTT CAWSAALRELFF
TRBJ2-7 TRBD2 few TRBV4-3 TGCGCCAGCAGCCCTACATCTAGCGGAATATACGAGCAGTACTTC CASSPTSSGIYEQYF
TRBJ2-7 TRBD1 - TRBV28 TGTGCCAGCAGTTTATTAGGGACAGGGGAGAACGAGCAGTACTTC CASSLLGTGENEQYF